This T cell receptor (beta chain) emerged from a study of blood T cell repertoires in COVID-19. The germline V gene has CDR1 MDHEN and CDR2 SYDVKM. V was cut by 2 bases and J by 1 base, with 20 bases left in between. The CDR3 consists of 18 residues. Data came from immunoSEQ multiplex PCR; TCRdb stores just in-frame clones and leaves some out. The repertoire consists of 99,000 or so clones, with about four fifths occurring once and the leading ten covering around two fifths. The chain uses TRBV28 and TRBJ1-1; no reliable D call. The receptor was derived from an elderly man with acute or convalescent COVID-19. Material: peripheral blood. This CDR3 is CASSLAGMGMSSNTEAFF. DNA for the CDR3: TGTGCCAGCAGTTTAGCGGGAATGGGGATGTCTTCGAACACTGAAGCTTTCTTT.